This TCR beta chain emerged from a study of T cells in Graves' hyperthyroidism and ophthalmopathy. Whole-study findings and limits: Peripheral blood also featured most of the thyroid clonotypes expanded above 0.001. A 13 V-J model separated ophthalmopathy from stable hyperthyroidism.

Exclusion of a patient resulted from uncontrolled infection, other autoimmune disease, pregnancy or lactation. It was RNA transcripts that yielded the amplified TCR beta CDR3 regions. The HTBI set primed first-round TCR CDR3 RT-PCR. TCRdb ran MiXCR on the multiplex PCR reads and lists one entry per CDR3 protein. The repertoire holds 390,000 or so distinct CDR3 sequences, with roughly 14% as singletons. Germline values: CDR1 SGHTA, CDR2 FQGTGA. The CDR3 has 15 residues. Trimming stripped 5 bases from V and 4 bases from J, with 16 bases between. This clonotype was found a few times. Antigen unknown. The chain links TRBV7-3 to TRBJ2-3; perhaps D is TRBD1 or TRBD2 (5 bases each). Sequencing was carried out using blood. The TCR comes from a young man with Graves' ophthalmopathy. The CDR3 nucleotides read TGTGCCAGCAGCCCAAGTGGGGGTTGGCCAGATACGCAGTATTTT. Encoded protein: CASSPSGGWPDTQYF.